Shown below are 10 T cell receptor beta chains from a single sample sequenced in a study of cytomegalovirus exposure and HLA in healthy donors. The PCR contained 60 Vbeta and 13 Jbeta primers. Assay: immunoSEQ multiplex PCR; the TCRdb copy retains only in-frame clones and omits some. The profile shows approximately 100,000 clones, about 68% of them singletons. The specimen sequenced was PBMCs. Receptors originate from a man aged 30 to 45 in good health and CMV-seropositive.

The chain has TRBV5-1 and TRBJ1-2; 12 bases map to TRBD1. Trimming took 5 bases from V and 4 from J; bases not matched to a gene: 12. The CDR3 length is 17 residues. Germline V CDR1 and CDR2: SGHRS, YFSETQ. The CDR3 sequence: CASRVSGQGAGAYGYTF. DNA for the CDR3: TGCGCCAGCAGAGTATCGGGACAGGGGGCCGGGGCCTATGGCTACACCTTC.

This rearrangement joins TRBV15 to TRBJ2-1; TRBD2 matches at 7 bases. Trimming removed 4 bases from V and 3 bases from J; junction bases left unmatched: 0. The germline V gene has CDR1 LNHNV and CDR2 YYDKDF (reference sequence). The CDR3 loop spans 13 amino acids. The CDR3 bases are TGTGCCACCAGCACGGGGGGCTACAATGAGCAGTTCTTC. Translation: CATSTGGYNEQFF. Full variable domain (missing parts from reference TRBV15 and TRBJ2-1): DAMVIQNPRYQVTQFGKPVTLSCSQTLNHNVMYWYQQKSSQAPKLLFHYYDKDFNNEADTPDNFQSRRPNTSFCFLDIRSPGLGDTAMYLCATSTGGYNEQFFGPGTRLTVL.

This clone was observed a few times. The chain has TRBV2 and TRBJ1-2; D gene uncertain. The CDR3 runs 11 residues. V was shortened by 6 bases and J by 2 bases, with 4 bases between the two germline ends. Germline lookup yields CDR1 SNHLY and CDR2 FYNNEI. The CDR3 nucleotides read TGTGCCAGCAGCGGGAACTATGGCTACACCTTC. The encoded protein is CASSGNYGYTF.

The chain joins TRBV7-9 to TRBJ1-4, with D maybe TRBD1 (6 bases). The CDR3 spans 15 residues. Germline assignment: CDR1 SEHNR and CDR2 FQNEAQ (reference sequence). The V and J ends lost 1 base and 5 bases respectively, with 11 bases between them. The CDR3 nucleotides are TGTGCCAGCAGCTTAGGCGGGGGCCGGAATGAAAAACTGTTTTTT. Protein sequence: CASSLGGGRNEKLFF.

V usage is TRBV5-6 and J usage is TRBJ2-5; TRBD1 might be the D (6 bases). CDR3 size: 13 residues. Germline V gene lookup returns CDR1 SGHDT and CDR2 YYEEEE. V lost 1 base to trimming and J lost 4 bases, with 8 bases between them. CDR3 region: CASSLMDRETQYF. Here the CDR3 DNA reads TGTGCCAGCAGCTTGATGGACAGAGAGACCCAGTACTTC. Looking up the rest from reference TRBV5-6 and TRBJ2-5 gives the full variable domain: DAGVTQSPTHLIKTRGQQVTLRCSPKSGHDTVSWYQQALGQGPQFIFQYYEEEERQRGNFPDRFSGHQFPNYSSELNVNALLLGDSALYLCASSLMDRETQYFGPGTRLLVL.

The rearrangement joins TRBV2 to TRBJ2-7; TRBD2 agrees at 7 bases. CDR1 and CDR2 (germline): SNHLY, FYNNEI. The CDR3 length is 15 residues. Trimming at V came to 3 bases and at J to 4 bases, leaving 9 bases not matched to a gene. The CDR3 nucleotides are TGTGCCAGCAGTGACGTGGTGGGGGGGATGTACGAGCAGTACTTC. Amino acid sequence: CASSDVVGGMYEQYF. The full variable domain, with the rest looked up from reference TRBV2 and TRBJ2-7, is EPEVTQTPSHQVTQMGQEVILRCVPISNHLYFYWYRQILGQKVEFLVSFYNNEISEKSEIFDDQFSVERPDGSNFTLKIRSTKLEDSAMYFCASSDVVGGMYEQYFGPGTRLTVT.

The chain uses TRBV7-2 and TRBJ2-3; D perhaps matches TRBD2 (5 bases). The CDR3 is 15 amino acids. The germline V and J ends were trimmed by 1 base and 0 bases, with 8 bases remaining between them. The V gene's germline CDR1 is SGHTA and CDR2 FQGNSA. The CDR3: CASSLVGESTDTQYF. CDR3 nucleotides: TGTGCCAGCAGCTTAGTGGGAGAGAGCACAGATACGCAGTATTTT.

A few counts support this clone. The chain is built from TRBV27 and TRBJ1-6; tentative D call: TRBD1 (5 bases). The ends were cut back, 7 bases at V and 7 bases at J, with 17 bases in the middle. The germline CDR1 and CDR2 sequences are MNHEY and SMNVEV (reference sequence). This CDR3 has 15 residues. The CDR3 DNA reads as TGTGCCAGCAAAATAGGGCCGGGGGTCAATTCACCCCTCCACTTT. Its protein product is CASKIGPGVNSPLHF.

The CDR3 reads CASSFGQGAMGYTF. CDR3 nucleotides: TGTGCCAGCAGCTTTGGACAGGGGGCGATGGGCTACACCTTC. This sequence joins TRBV5-4 and TRBJ1-2; TRBD1 aligns across 11 bases. V lost 2 bases to trimming and J lost 8 bases; unmatched junction nucleotides: 5. The CDR3 has 14 amino acids. Germline CDR1 is SGHNT and CDR2 is YYREEE (reference sequence). Complete variable domain (other parts from reference TRBV5-4 and TRBJ1-2): ETGVTQSPTHLIKTRGQQVTLRCSSQSGHNTVSWYQQALGQGPQFIFQYYREEENGRGNFPPRFSGLQFPNYSSELNVNALELDDSALYLCASSFGQGAMGYTFGSGTRLTVV.

This clone came up a few times. The chain carries TRBV29-1 and TRBJ2-3; D is perhaps TRBD2 (5 bases). CDR3 length: 11 residues. V shed 1 base and J shed 14 bases, with 13 bases lying between them. Germline values: CDR1 SQVTM, CDR2 ANQGSEA. In DNA, the CDR3 is TGCAGCGTTGAAGCCGGGGTATCGAGGTATTTT. Translated, it gives CSVEAGVSRYF.